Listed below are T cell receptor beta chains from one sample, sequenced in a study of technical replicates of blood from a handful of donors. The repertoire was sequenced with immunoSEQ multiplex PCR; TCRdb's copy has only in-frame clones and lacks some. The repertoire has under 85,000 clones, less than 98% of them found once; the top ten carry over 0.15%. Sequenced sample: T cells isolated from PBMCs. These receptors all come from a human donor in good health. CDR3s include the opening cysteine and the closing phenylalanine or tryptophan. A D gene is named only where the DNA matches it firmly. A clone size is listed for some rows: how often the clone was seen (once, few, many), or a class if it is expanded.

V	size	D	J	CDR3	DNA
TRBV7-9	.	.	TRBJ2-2	CASSLVLNTGELFF	TGTGCCAGCAGCTTAGTCCTGAACACCGGGGAGCTGTTTTTT
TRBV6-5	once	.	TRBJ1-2	CASSYFSTGNYGYTF	TGTGCCAGCAGTTACTTTTCGACGGGGAACTATGGCTACACCTTC
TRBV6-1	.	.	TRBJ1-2	CASVERGPLYGYTF	TGTGCCAGCGTAGAACGGGGTCCCCTATATGGCTACACCTTC
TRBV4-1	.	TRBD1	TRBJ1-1	CASSQAGTGDTEAFF	TGCGCCAGCAGCCAAGCCGGGACAGGGGACACTGAAGCTTTCTTT
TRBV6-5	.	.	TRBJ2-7	CASSYSFTGPYEQYF	TGTGCCAGCAGTTACTCCTTCACAGGGCCCTACGAGCAGTACTTC
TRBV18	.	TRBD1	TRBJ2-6	CASSPRTGASSGANVLTF	TGTGCCAGCTCACCGCGGACAGGTGCTTCCTCTGGGGCCAACGTCCTGACTTTC
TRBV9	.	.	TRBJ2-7	CASSVRDLGDEQYF	TGTGCCAGCAGCGTACGGGACTTAGGGGACGAGCAGTACTTC
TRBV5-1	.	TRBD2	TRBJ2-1	CASSLMAALADYNEQFF	TGCGCCAGCAGCCTTATGGCAGCCCTAGCGGACTACAATGAGCAGTTCTTC
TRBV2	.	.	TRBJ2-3	CASSPDIDAQYF	TGTGCCAGCAGTCCCGACATCGATGCGCAGTATTTT
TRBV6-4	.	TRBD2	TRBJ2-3	CASSDVAGATDTQYF	TGTGCCAGCAGTGACGTCGCGGGAGCTACAGATACGCAGTATTTT
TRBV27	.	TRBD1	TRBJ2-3	CASSAKGQLGAPDTQYF	TGTGCCAGCAGTGCCAAGGGACAGTTGGGGGCCCCAGATACGCAGTATTTT
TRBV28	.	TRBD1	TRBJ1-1	CASSYLAWTGGNTEAFF	TGTGCCAGCAGTTACCTCGCCTGGACAGGGGGAAACACTGAAGCTTTCTTT
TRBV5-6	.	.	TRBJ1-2	CASSSPGAEFYGYTF	TGTGCCAGCAGCTCGCCTGGGGCAGAATTCTATGGCTACACCTTC
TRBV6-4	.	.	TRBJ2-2	CASSVTGFAGELFF	TGTGCCAGCAGTGTAACAGGGTTCGCCGGGGAGCTGTTTTTT
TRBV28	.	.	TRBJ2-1	CASSPGSPYNEQFF	TGTGCCAGCAGTCCGGGTAGCCCCTACAATGAGCAGTTCTTC
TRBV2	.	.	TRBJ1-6	CASSERGTDDPQSPLHF	TGTGCCAGCAGTGAGCGGGGCACGGACGATCCCCAGTCACCCCTCCACTTT
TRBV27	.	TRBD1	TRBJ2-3	CASSLFRGFTDTQYF	TGTGCCAGCAGTTTATTCAGGGGGTTTACAGATACGCAGTATTTT
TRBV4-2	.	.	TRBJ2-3	CASSQDEINTDTQYF	TGTGCCAGCAGCCAAGATGAGATTAACACAGATACGCAGTATTTT
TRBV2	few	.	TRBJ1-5	CASRKGFAGGRNQPQHF	TGTGCCAGCAGGAAGGGCTTCGCGGGGGGCCGCAATCAGCCCCAGCATTTT
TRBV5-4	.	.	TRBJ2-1	CASSHVVGVVYNEQFF	TGTGCCAGCAGCCACGTAGTCGGGGTAGTTTACAATGAGCAGTTCTTC
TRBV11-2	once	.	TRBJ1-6	CASSRHSNSPLHF	TGTGCCAGCAGCAGACACAGTAATTCACCCCTCCACTTT
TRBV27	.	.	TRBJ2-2	CATISGGSSGELFF	TGTGCCACAATTTCAGGGGGGTCAAGCGGGGAGCTGTTTTTT
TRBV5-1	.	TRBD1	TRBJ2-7	CASSLALSTGSSYEQYF	TGCGCCAGCAGCTTGGCCCTCTCGACAGGGAGCTCCTACGAGCAGTACTTC
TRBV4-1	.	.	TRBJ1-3	CASSQVDRGGVGNTIYF	TGCGCCAGCAGCCAAGTCGATCGAGGGGGGGTTGGAAACACCATATATTTT
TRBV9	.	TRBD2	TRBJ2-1	CASSVGLADSYNEQFF	TGTGCCAGCAGCGTAGGACTAGCGGACTCCTACAATGAGCAGTTCTTC
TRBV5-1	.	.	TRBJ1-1	CASSSGRGGTEAFF	TGCGCCAGCAGCTCTGGACGGGGTGGCACTGAAGCTTTCTTT
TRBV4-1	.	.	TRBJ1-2	CASSQVVGNYGYTF	TGCGCCAGCAGCCAAGTCGTCGGTAACTATGGCTACACCTTC
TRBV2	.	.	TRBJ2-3	CASSYSYTDTQYF	TGTGCCAGCAGTTACAGTTACACAGATACGCAGTATTTT
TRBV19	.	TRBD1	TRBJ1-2	CASSISGTGASRSYTF	TGTGCCAGTAGTATCTCCGGGACAGGAGCCTCTAGAAGCTACACCTTC
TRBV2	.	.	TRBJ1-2	CASGGFHRDTSYGYTF	TGTGCCAGCGGGGGCTTCCACCGGGACACCAGCTATGGCTACACCTTC